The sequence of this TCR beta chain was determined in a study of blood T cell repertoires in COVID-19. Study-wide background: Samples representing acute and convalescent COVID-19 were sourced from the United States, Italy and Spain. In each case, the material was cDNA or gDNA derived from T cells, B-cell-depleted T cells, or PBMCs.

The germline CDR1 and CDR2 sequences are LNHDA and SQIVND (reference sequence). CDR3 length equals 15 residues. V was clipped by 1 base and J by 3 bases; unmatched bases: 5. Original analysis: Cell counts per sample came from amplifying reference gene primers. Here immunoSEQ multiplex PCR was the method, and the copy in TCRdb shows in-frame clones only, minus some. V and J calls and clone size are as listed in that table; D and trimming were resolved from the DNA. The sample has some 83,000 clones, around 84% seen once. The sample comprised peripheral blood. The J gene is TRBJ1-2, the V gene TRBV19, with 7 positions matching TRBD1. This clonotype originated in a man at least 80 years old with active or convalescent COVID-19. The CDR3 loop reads CASSIGRGGDYGYTF. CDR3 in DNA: TGTGCCAGTAGTATAGGTAGAGGGGGCGACTATGGCTACACCTTC.